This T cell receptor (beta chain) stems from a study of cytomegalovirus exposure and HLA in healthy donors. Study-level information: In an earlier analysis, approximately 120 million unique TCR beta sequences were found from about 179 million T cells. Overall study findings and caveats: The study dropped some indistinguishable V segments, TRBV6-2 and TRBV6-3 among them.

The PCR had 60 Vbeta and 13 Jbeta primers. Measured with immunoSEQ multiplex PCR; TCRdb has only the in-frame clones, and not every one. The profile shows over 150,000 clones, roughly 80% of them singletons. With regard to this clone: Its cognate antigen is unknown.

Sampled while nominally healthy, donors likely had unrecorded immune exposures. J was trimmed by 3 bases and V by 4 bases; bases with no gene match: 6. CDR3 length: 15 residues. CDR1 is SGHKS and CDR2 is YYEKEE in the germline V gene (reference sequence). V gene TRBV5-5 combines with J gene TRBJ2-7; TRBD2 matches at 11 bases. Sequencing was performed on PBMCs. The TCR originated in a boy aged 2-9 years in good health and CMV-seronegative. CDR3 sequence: CASSPGLAGRYEQYF. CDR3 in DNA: TGTGCCAGCAGCCCAGGACTAGCGGGCCGCTACGAGCAGTACTTC.